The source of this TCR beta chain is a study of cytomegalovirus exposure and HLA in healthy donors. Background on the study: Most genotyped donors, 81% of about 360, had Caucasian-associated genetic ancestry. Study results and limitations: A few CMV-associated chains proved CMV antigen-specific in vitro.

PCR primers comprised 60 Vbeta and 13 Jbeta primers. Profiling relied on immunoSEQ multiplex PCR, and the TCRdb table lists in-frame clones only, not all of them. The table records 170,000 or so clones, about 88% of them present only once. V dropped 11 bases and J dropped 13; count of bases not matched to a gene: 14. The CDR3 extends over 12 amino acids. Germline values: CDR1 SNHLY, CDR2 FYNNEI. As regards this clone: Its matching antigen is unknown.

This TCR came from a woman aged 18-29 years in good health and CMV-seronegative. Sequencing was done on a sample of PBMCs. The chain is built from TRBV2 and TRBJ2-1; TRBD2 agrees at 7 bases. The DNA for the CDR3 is TGTGCCCCGGTGCGGGAGTCCCGTACCCAGTTCTTC. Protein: CAPVRESRTQFF.